The 17 T cell receptor beta chains in this list originate from one sample, sequenced in a study of graft-versus-host responses after intestinal transplantation. No antigen is known for these receptors. Assay: immunoSEQ multiplex PCR; the TCRdb copy retains only in-frame clones and omits some. The table includes about 120,000 clones, 90% detected once. The sequenced sample was unstimulated CD4+ T cells sorted from spleen or lymph node cells, obtained before intestinal transplant. These receptors all come from a human donor who received an intestinal transplant.

The chain employs TRBV9 and TRBJ2-3, with D perhaps TRBD2 (6 bases). CDR1 and CDR2 (germline): SGDLS, YYNGEE. This CDR3 spans 16 amino acids. Trimming cost V 0 bases and J 3 bases, with 14 bases left between them. CDR3 in amino acids: CASSVALAGSTDTQYF. The CDR3 DNA reads TGTGCCAGCAGCGTAGCTCTGGCGGGATCGACAGATACGCAGTATTTT.

This clone appeared a few times. The V gene is TRBV27, the J gene TRBJ2-7, with D perhaps matching TRBD1 (5 bases). This CDR3 has 15 amino acids. The V and J ends lost 7 bases and 5 bases respectively, with 21 bases between them. Germline CDR1 and CDR2: MNHEY and SMNVEV (reference sequence). The CDR3 sequence is CASTRSGLLIDEQYF. The CDR3 nucleotides read TGTGCCAGCACCCGGTCAGGGCTACTTATTGACGAGCAGTACTTC.

The chain employs TRBV19 and TRBJ1-2, with TRBD1 identical over 9 bases. The germline CDR1 and CDR2 sequences are LNHDA and SQIVND (reference sequence). The CDR3 extends over 17 amino acids. V lost 4 bases and J lost 5; bases outside the gene matches: 14. CDR3 in DNA: TGTGCCAGTAGTACGGGACAGGGCCTCACCCGACGATATGGCTACACCTTC. This sequence encodes CASSTGQGLTRRYGYTF.

The genes are TRBV7-9 and TRBJ1-4; possibly TRBD1 for D (5 bases). Germline assignment: CDR1 SEHNR and CDR2 FQNEAQ (reference sequence). This CDR3 contains 14 residues. Trimming cost V 5 bases and J 4 bases, with 11 bases left between them. This CDR3 reads CASSPDTYNEKLFF. DNA of the CDR3: TGTGCCAGCAGCCCGGACACATATAATGAAAAACTGTTTTTT.

CDR3 protein: CASSIRWGTGYEQYF. As DNA, the CDR3 is TGTGCCAGTAGTATTAGGTGGGGGACAGGATACGAGCAGTACTTC. The rearrangement uses TRBV19 and TRBJ2-7; the match to TRBD1 covers 8 bases. V trimming: 3 bases; J trimming: 4 bases; junction bases outside the gene matches: 8. The CDR3 sequence is 15 residues long. Germline CDR1 LNHDA, CDR2 SQIVND (reference sequence).

This clone was recorded only once. The chain couples TRBV30 to TRBJ1-3; D is undetermined. This CDR3 has 13 amino acids. V lost 3 bases and J 3 bases, leaving 9 bases between the germline ends. In germline, CDR1 is GTSNPN, CDR2 SVGIG (reference sequence). The CDR3 sequence is CAWREGNGNTIYF. DNA of the CDR3: TGTGCCTGGAGGGAGGGAAATGGAAACACCATATATTTT.

V gene TRBV10-2 combines with J gene TRBJ2-7, with D perhaps TRBD1 (6 bases). V lost 0 bases to trimming and J lost 3 bases, with 12 bases between them. Germline CDR1 reads WSHSY; CDR2 reads SAAADI. The length of the CDR3 is 15 residues. CDR3 amino acids: CASSESRDIIYEQYF. CDR3 nucleotides: TGCGCCAGCAGTGAGTCCCGGGACATTATCTACGAGCAGTACTTC.

The chain carries TRBV19 and TRBJ2-5; 8 bases agree with TRBD2. The J call may not be correct, given that the DNA end is closer to TRBJ2-7. The CDR3 is 15 residues long. CDR1 and CDR2 (germline): LNHDA, SQIVND (reference sequence). CDR3: CASSIVRGRPYEQYF. The CDR3 DNA reads TGTGCCAGTAGTATAGTGCGCGGGAGGCCCTACGAGCAGTACTTC.

The chain carries TRBV28 and TRBJ2-1, with TRBD1 matching 9 bases. CDR1 MDHEN and CDR2 SYDVKM come from the germline V gene. The trim removed 4 bases at V and 5 bases at J, leaving 9 bases unmatched. The CDR3 totals 16 residues. CDR3 loop: CASSYSGQGRNNEQFF. CDR3 nucleotides: TGTGCCAGCAGTTACTCGGGACAGGGTAGAAACAATGAGCAGTTCTTC.

DNA of the CDR3: TGTGCCAGCAGAAACAGGGGGCGCAACTATGGCTACACCTTC. It encodes CASRNRGRNYGYTF. The V call is TRBV6-1, the J call TRBJ1-2; 9 bases are a match to TRBD1. The CDR3 runs 14 residues. Germline-derived CDR1 and CDR2 are MNHNS and SASEGT. J gave up 2 bases and V 6 bases, and 4 bases lay outside the gene matches.

V and J are TRBV30 and TRBJ2-7, with 9 bases matching TRBD1. The germline V gene encodes CDR1 GTSNPN and CDR2 SVGIG (reference sequence). J gave up 3 bases and V 2 bases, and 5 bases lay outside the gene matches. The CDR3 sequence is 14 residues long. In nucleotides, the CDR3 is TGTGCCTGGAGTCCCGGGACAGGGATCTACGAGCAGTACTTC. Encoded protein: CAWSPGTGIYEQYF.

As concerns this clone: Other DNA variants within this sample encode the same CDR3. The V gene is TRBV28, the J gene TRBJ2-7; D call uncertain. Trimming pared 5 bases from V and 0 bases from J, leaving 5 bases between. Germline values: CDR1 MDHEN, CDR2 SYDVKM. CDR3 length equals 12 residues. CDR3 region: CASSLLSYEQYF. For the CDR3, the DNA is TGTGCCAGCAGTCTCCTCTCCTACGAGCAGTACTTC.

In nucleotides, the CDR3 is TGTGCCAGCAGCGTAGGAGGTAGTCTCCACGAGCAGTACTTC. The encoded protein is CASSVGGSLHEQYF. The chain recombines TRBV9 with TRBJ2-7; no firm D call. The CDR3 contains 14 residues. Germline assignment: CDR1 SGDLS and CDR2 YYNGEE. V lost 0 bases to trimming and J lost 5 bases, with 12 bases between them.

The chain employs TRBV5-1 and TRBJ2-1; TRBD1 matches 9 bases. In germline, CDR1 is SGHRS, CDR2 YFSETQ. Trimming at V came to 5 bases and at J to 8 bases, leaving 8 bases not matched to a gene. The CDR3 has 14 residues. CDR3 protein: CASSSGQGRDEQFF. The CDR3 DNA reads TGCGCCAGCAGTTCGGGACAGGGACGGGATGAGCAGTTCTTC.

The CDR3 loop reads CASSSGQGAAEAFF. CDR3 DNA sequence: TGTGCCAGCAGCTCGGGCCAAGGGGCCGCTGAAGCTTTCTTT. This chain joins TRBV7-3 and TRBJ1-1; D might be TRBD1 (5 bases). The length of the CDR3 is 14 residues. Germline loops: CDR1 SGHTA, CDR2 FQGTGA. V shed 4 bases and J shed 6 bases, with 15 bases lying between them.

This clone has a single count. The chain uses TRBV5-1 and TRBJ1-2, with D uncertain. Trimming pared 0 bases from V and 0 bases from J, leaving 9 bases between. Germline V gene data show CDR1 as SGHRS and CDR2 as YFSETQ. The CDR3 extends over 15 amino acids. CDR3 in amino acids: CASSLGLTANYGYTF. CDR3 DNA: TGCGCCAGCAGCTTGGGACTGACGGCTAACTATGGCTACACCTTC. Using reference TRBV5-1 and TRBJ1-2 for the parts outside the CDR3, the full variable domain is KAGVTQTPRYLIKTRGQQVTLSCSPISGHRSVSWYQQTPGQGLQFLFEYFSETQRNKGNFPGRFSGRQFSNSRSEMNVSTLELGDSALYLCASSLGLTANYGYTFGSGTRLTVV.

The chain combines TRBV19 with TRBJ2-1; 12 nucleotides match TRBD2. Germline V gene lookup returns CDR1 LNHDA and CDR2 SQIVND (reference sequence). Trimming removed 5 bases from V and 14 bases from J; junction bases left unmatched: 10. The CDR3 extends over 14 amino acids. The DNA for the CDR3 is TGTGCCAGTAGTTCTTCCGGGACTAGCGGGCGAGAGTTCTTC. Amino acid sequence: CASSSSGTSGREFF.